This entry lists 26 T cell receptor beta chains sequenced from one sample in a study of cytomegalovirus exposure and HLA in healthy donors. The PCR had 60 Vbeta and 13 Jbeta primers. Libraries were prepared by immunoSEQ multiplex PCR; TCRdb keeps only in-frame clonotypes and omits some of them. The sample records 210,000 or so clones, over 60% being singletons. The source material was PBMCs. These receptors all stem from a man aged 40-49 years in good health and CMV-seronegative.

The CDR3 nucleotides are TGTGCCACCCAAGACAGGGGTAACACCGGGGAGCTGTTTTTT. It yields the protein CATQDRGNTGELFF. J is TRBJ2-2 and V is TRBV6-1; 8 bases are shared with TRBD1. V shed 10 bases and J 2 bases; nucleotides not matched to a gene: 6. Per germline, CDR1 MNHNS and CDR2 SASEGT. The CDR3 totals 14 residues.

This clone was seen a single time. The junction and the germline gene differ at one end; a read error may be behind it. This chain joins TRBV7-8 and TRBJ1-1, with D hard to call. This CDR3 is built from 16 residues. Germline V gives CDR1 SGHVS, CDR2 FQNEAQ. The CDR3 sequence is CASSQREGRANTETFF. DNA of the CDR3: TGTGCCAGCAGCCAGAGGGAGGGCAGAGCTAACACTGAAACTTTCTTT.

The V call is TRBV7-9, the J call TRBJ1-2; D gene ambiguous. The CDR3 contains 16 residues. Deletions cut 3 bases from V and 4 bases from J, with 18 bases between. Germline CDR1 and CDR2: SEHNR and FQNEAQ (reference sequence). Written as DNA, the CDR3 is TGTGCCAGCAGCTTCTACTTGCCCCGGGAGGGCTATGGCTACACCTTC. This codes for CASSFYLPREGYGYTF.

The CDR3 protein is CASSFGLGQETQYF. CDR3 nucleotide sequence: TGTGCCAGCAGTTTTGGACTAGGCCAAGAGACCCAGTACTTC. The chain uses TRBV7-2 and TRBJ2-5; 7 positions agree with TRBD2. Trimming removed 6 bases from V and 1 base from J; junction bases left unmatched: 5. The CDR3 contains 14 residues. The germline gives CDR1 SGHTA, CDR2 FQGNSA.

The rearrangement joins TRBV27 to TRBJ1-1; D perhaps matches TRBD1 (6 bases). CDR3 length equals 16 residues. The V and J ends lost 2 bases and 2 bases respectively, with 15 bases between them. Germline CDR1 is MNHEY and CDR2 is SMNVEV (reference sequence). This chain's CDR3 is CASSLIRGAKNTEAFF. Here the CDR3 DNA reads TGTGCCAGCAGTTTAATCAGGGGCGCAAAAAACACTGAAGCTTTCTTT.

The chain uses TRBV4-2 and TRBJ2-1, with D hard to call. V gave up 2 bases and J gave up 3 bases, with 11 bases separating them. Germline assignment: CDR1 LGHNA and CDR2 YNFKEQ. CDR3 length: 15 residues. The CDR3 DNA sequence: TGTGCCAGCAGCCAATCCTCGTCCCTCTACAATGAGCAGTTCTTC. Translation gives CASSQSSSLYNEQFF.

The V and J genes are TRBV7-8 and TRBJ1-2; a weak D match, TRBD1 (6 bases). Trimming took 0 bases from V and 6 from J, leaving 11 bases between them. Germline values: CDR1 SGHVS, CDR2 FQNEAQ. The CDR3 length is 14 residues. The CDR3 here is CASSLAQGKDGYTF. The CDR3 bases are TGTGCCAGCAGCTTAGCGCAGGGGAAGGATGGCTACACCTTC.

The genes are TRBV7-9 and TRBJ2-7; 7 bases are shared with TRBD2. After removal of 2 bases from V and 3 bases from J, the junction contained 7 bases not matched to a gene. This CDR3 is built from 15 residues. Per germline, CDR1 SEHNR and CDR2 FQNEAQ (reference sequence). In DNA form, the CDR3 reads TGTGCCAGCAGCTTACGGACTAGTCTTAACTACGAGCAGTACTTC. Protein: CASSLRTSLNYEQYF.

V gene TRBV7-2 combines with J gene TRBJ2-1, with D maybe TRBD2 (6 bases). CDR1 is SGHTA and CDR2 is FQGNSA in the germline V gene. This CDR3 comprises 15 residues. V was pared by 0 bases and J by 2 bases, with 8 bases between. The CDR3 DNA reads as TGTGCCAGCAGCTTAGCTAGCGGCCCCTACAATGAGCAGTTCTTC. The encoded protein is CASSLASGPYNEQFF.

The chain is built from TRBV4-2 and TRBJ1-1, with unresolved D. In germline, CDR1 is LGHNA, CDR2 YNFKEQ. The CDR3 sequence is 16 residues long. With 0 bases removed from V and 1 base from J, the gap between germline ends came to 12 bases. CDR3 sequence (DNA): TGTGCCAGCAGCCAAGAATTACAGAAGGAGAACACTGAAGCTTTCTTT. Translation gives CASSQELQKENTEAFF.

This clone was detected only a few times. The J gene is TRBJ1-1, the V gene TRBV4-3, with no clear D. The V and J ends lost 4 bases and 1 base respectively, with 10 bases between them. The CDR3 spans 14 residues. In germline, CDR1 is LGHNA, CDR2 YSLEER. CDR3 protein: CASSPAWANTEAFF. DNA for the CDR3: TGCGCCAGCAGCCCGGCGTGGGCGAACACTGAAGCTTTCTTT.

V gene TRBV18 combines with J gene TRBJ1-2; 11 bases are shared with TRBD1. The length of the CDR3 is 14 residues. In germline, CDR1 is KGHSH, CDR2 LQKENI. V trimming: 6 bases; J trimming: 6 bases; junction bases outside the gene matches: 6. The CDR3 nucleotides are TGTGCCAGCTCTGCGGACAGGGGGCAGGATGGCTACACCTTC. It encodes CASSADRGQDGYTF.

This clone was counted only a few times. V is TRBV2 and J is TRBJ1-5, with TRBD1 matching over 9 bases. This CDR3 comprises 14 residues. The germline V gene encodes CDR1 SNHLY and CDR2 FYNNEI. Germline trimming cut 5 bases from V and 7 bases from J; bases unmatched to any gene: 6. The CDR3, as DNA: TGTGCCAGCAGTACGGGACAGGGTAACCAGCCCCAGCATTTT. It is translated as CASSTGQGNQPQHF. Using reference TRBV2 and TRBJ1-5 for the parts outside the CDR3, the full variable domain is EPEVTQTPSHQVTQMGQEVILRCVPISNHLYFYWYRQILGQKVEFLVSFYNNEISEKSEIFDDQFSVERPDGSNFTLKIRSTKLEDSAMYFCASSTGQGNQPQHFGDGTRLSIL.

This clone was seen a handful of times. This chain's CDR3 is CASSLRTGANQPQHF. The CDR3 DNA sequence: TGTGCCAGCAGTTTAAGGACAGGGGCCAATCAGCCCCAGCATTTT. The chain carries TRBV28 and TRBJ1-5, with 9 bases identical to TRBD1. Losses at the gene ends were 2 bases for V and 3 bases for J; bases not matched to a gene: 2. This CDR3 comprises 15 residues. The germline gives CDR1 MDHEN, CDR2 SYDVKM. Filled out from reference TRBV28 and TRBJ1-5, the complete variable domain reads DVKVTQSSRYLVKRTGEKVFLECVQDMDHENMFWYRQDPGLGLRLIYFSYDVKMKEKGDIPEGYSVSREKKERFSLILESASTNQTSMYLCASSLRTGANQPQHFGDGTRLSIL.

The chain joins TRBV7-2 to TRBJ1-5; TRBD1 matches 7 bases. Germline loops: CDR1 SGHTA, CDR2 FQGNSA. The CDR3 length is 15 residues. Germline trimming cut 6 bases from V and 7 bases from J; bases unmatched to any gene: 12. The CDR3 sequence: CASSPTGSMGQPQHF. CDR3 coding DNA: TGTGCCAGCAGTCCGACAGGGTCGATGGGACAGCCCCAGCATTTT. The full variable domain, its missing parts supplied by reference TRBV7-2 and TRBJ1-5, is GAGVSQSPSNKVTEKGKDVELRCDPISGHTALYWYRQSLGQGLEFLIYFQGNSAPDKSGLPSDRFSAERTGGSVSTLTIQRTQQEDSAVYLCASSPTGSMGQPQHFGDGTRLSIL.

This clone was recorded a few times. The chain employs TRBV30 and TRBJ1-5; tentatively, D is TRBD1 (5 bases). Germline CDR1 GTSNPN, CDR2 SVGIG (reference sequence). This CDR3 has 17 amino acids. Trimming took 2 bases from V and 0 from J, leaving 17 bases between them. The CDR3 sequence: CAWSTGRSGSSNQPQHF. The CDR3 DNA reads as TGTGCCTGGAGTACAGGACGTTCAGGATCTAGCAATCAGCCCCAGCATTTT.

The chain combines TRBV7-3 with TRBJ2-2; 7 nucleotides line up with TRBD1. J was trimmed by 3 bases and V by 5 bases; bases with no gene match: 9. The CDR3 has 16 residues. In germline, CDR1 is SGHTA, CDR2 FQGTGA. The CDR3 region is CASSVFGTDYTGELFF. In DNA form, the CDR3 reads TGTGCCAGCAGCGTGTTCGGGACAGATTACACCGGGGAGCTGTTTTTT.

The gene calls are TRBV10-3 and TRBJ2-1; 8 nucleotides agree with TRBD2. Trimming at V came to 5 bases and at J to 3 bases, leaving 6 bases not matched to a gene. This CDR3 is 15 amino acids long. Germline V lookup: CDR1 ENHRY, CDR2 SYGVKD. In nucleotides, the CDR3 is TGTGCCATCAGTTCCGGGACTAGAAGCTACAATGAGCAGTTCTTC. Translated, it gives CAISSGTRSYNEQFF.

The J gene is TRBJ2-7, the V gene TRBV27; 11 bases align to TRBD2. V shed 6 bases and J 4 bases; nucleotides not matched to a gene: 11. The CDR3 spans 16 residues. From germline, CDR1 is MNHEY and CDR2 SMNVEV (reference sequence). The CDR3 loop is CASRRTSGPRGYEQYF. In DNA form, the CDR3 reads TGTGCCAGCAGACGGACTAGCGGGCCTCGGGGTTACGAGCAGTACTTC.

This chain links TRBV18 with TRBJ1-4, with D tentatively TRBD1 (5 bases). V shed 4 bases and J shed 8 bases, with 20 bases lying between them. Germline values: CDR1 KGHSH, CDR2 LQKENI. The CDR3 spans 16 residues. CDR3 in DNA: TGTGCCAGCTCACTCGTCGGGGCGGGATCAAGCGAAAAACTGTTTTTT. Its protein is CASSLVGAGSSEKLFF. The entire variable domain, with the rest obtained from reference TRBV18 and TRBJ1-4, is as follows: NAGVMQNPRHLVRRRGQEARLRCSPMKGHSHVYWYRQLPEEGLKFMVYLQKENIIDESGMPKERFSAEFPKEGPSILRIQQVVRGDSAAYFCASSLVGAGSSEKLFFGSGTQLSVL.

The rearrangement uses TRBV7-2 and TRBJ2-7; TRBD1 agrees at 7 bases. Trimming cost V 5 bases and J 2 bases; bases outside gene matches: 9. The germline V gene has CDR1 SGHTA and CDR2 FQGNSA. This CDR3 comprises 15 residues. CDR3 in DNA: TGTGCCAGCAGCCATTCCGGGACAGTGACCTACGAGCAGTACTTC. This codes for CASSHSGTVTYEQYF.

The chain has TRBV28 and TRBJ2-5, with 13 bases aligning to TRBD2. The CDR3 covers 17 residues. Germline V lookup: CDR1 MDHEN, CDR2 SYDVKM. J lost 2 bases, V lost 4 bases, and 7 bases had no gene match. As DNA, the CDR3 is TGTGCCAGCAGTTCTAGACTAGCGGGGGGAGGGCAAGAGACCCAGTACTTC. This encodes CASSSRLAGGGQETQYF.

The chain couples TRBV9 to TRBJ1-2; D is possibly TRBD1 (6 bases). Trimming stripped 3 bases from V and 10 bases from J, with 28 bases between. CDR3 length equals 17 residues. Per germline, CDR1 SGDLS and CDR2 YYNGEE. CDR3 loop: CASSGTGHSGPVAHYTF. CDR3 nucleotides: TGTGCCAGCAGCGGGACGGGACACTCCGGGCCCGTCGCCCACTACACCTTC.

This chain links TRBV18 with TRBJ2-7; a weak D match, TRBD2 (5 bases). The CDR3 runs 14 residues. V lost 3 bases, J lost 6 bases, and 15 bases lay in between. From germline, CDR1 is KGHSH and CDR2 LQKENI. For the CDR3, the DNA is TGTGCCAGCTCACCCCGGGATAGAAGCTTCGAGCAGTACTTC. It encodes CASSPRDRSFEQYF. Supplemented by reference TRBV18 and TRBJ2-7, the full variable domain reads NAGVMQNPRHLVRRRGQEARLRCSPMKGHSHVYWYRQLPEEGLKFMVYLQKENIIDESGMPKERFSAEFPKEGPSILRIQQVVRGDSAAYFCASSPRDRSFEQYFGPGTRLTVT.

Note on this clone: Its ends do not fully match the called genes, so a read error is possible. The V and J genes are TRBV7-9 and TRBJ1-6; 7 positions match TRBD1. There are 16 residues in the CDR3. Germline CDR1 SEHNR, CDR2 FQNEAQ (reference sequence). The CDR3 DNA sequence: TGTTCCAGCAGCCGACAGGGCGGCTCCTATAATTCACCCCTCCACTTT. Protein sequence: CSSSRQGGSYNSPLHF.

CDR3 sequence: CASSLGRGGPGTGELFF. The CDR3 nucleotides read TGTGCCAGCAGCTTGGGTCGGGGGGGGCCGGGCACCGGGGAGCTGTTTTTT. The chain joins TRBV5-4 to TRBJ2-2; 8 positions match TRBD2. Looked up from germline, CDR1 is SGHNT and CDR2 is YYREEE (reference sequence). This CDR3 comprises 17 residues. After removal of 0 bases from V and 4 bases from J, the junction contained 8 bases not matched to a gene.